One and the same sample provided the 8 T cell receptor beta chains below, sequenced in a study of blood T cell repertoires in COVID-19. Repertoires were generated with immunoSEQ multiplex PCR, while TCRdb's copy carries only in-frame clones and drops some. The sample holds around 400,000 clones, 91% seen once. Sequencing was carried out using PBMCs or T cells enriched from blood (not recorded which). The receptors shown here come from a woman between 40 and 50 years old who had been exposed to COVID-19.

As for this clone: Other nucleotide sequences in the sample specify the same CDR3. This chain links TRBV7-9 with TRBJ1-2; 12 bases fit TRBD1. The junction had 5 bases not matched to a gene; V was cut back by 5 bases and J by 7 bases. Germline assignment: CDR1 SEHNR and CDR2 FQNEAQ (reference sequence). This CDR3 comprises 14 residues. In DNA form, the CDR3 reads TGTGCCAGCAGCCAGGGACAGGGGGCCTCTGGCTACACCTTC. The encoded protein is CASSQGQGASGYTF.

This clone was counted only a few times. The rearrangement joins TRBV7-3 to TRBJ1-1; D remains ambiguous. Per the germline V gene, CDR1 is SGHTA and CDR2 is FQGTGA. V was shortened by 4 bases and J by 0 bases, with 9 bases between the two germline ends. The CDR3 totals 14 residues. CDR3 sequence (DNA): TGTGCCAGCAGCTCGGGTGCCCTGAACACTGAAGCTTTCTTT. Its translation: CASSSGALNTEAFF.

This chain links TRBV5-8 with TRBJ2-7; D is perhaps TRBD1 (7 bases). CDR1 SGHTS and CDR2 YDEGEE come from the germline V gene. The CDR3 has 16 amino acids. V shed 0 bases and J shed 0 bases, with 13 bases lying between them. The CDR3 region is CASSLEVRGDSYEQYF. CDR3 nucleotides: TGTGCCAGCAGCTTGGAAGTCAGGGGGGACTCCTACGAGCAGTACTTC. The whole variable domain, remainder taken from reference TRBV5-8 and TRBJ2-7, is EAGVTQSPTHLIKTRGQQATLRCSPISGHTSVYWYQQALGLGLQFLLWYDEGEERNRGNFPPRFSGRQFPNYSSELNVNALELEDSALYLCASSLEVRGDSYEQYFGPGTRLTVT.

This clone turned up a few times. The chain combines TRBV5-4 with TRBJ1-1; 7 bases agree with TRBD1. Germline trimming cut 0 bases from V and 1 base from J; bases unmatched to any gene: 12. In germline, CDR1 is SGHNT, CDR2 YYREEE (reference sequence). The CDR3 runs 18 residues. CDR3 region: CASSLAHRGAGPNTEAFF. DNA for the CDR3: TGTGCCAGCAGCTTGGCCCACAGGGGCGCAGGTCCGAACACTGAAGCTTTCTTT.

The chain recombines TRBV5-1 with TRBJ2-7; D is possibly TRBD1 (6 bases). The V end was cut by 1 base, the J end by 5 bases, with 10 bases between. Germline CDR1 is SGHRS and CDR2 is YFSETQ. The CDR3 contains 13 residues. The CDR3 sequence: CASSLQGPDEQYF. The CDR3 nucleotides read TGCGCCAGCAGCTTGCAGGGGCCAGACGAGCAGTACTTC.

The J gene is TRBJ2-1, the V gene TRBV27; D not resolved. Looked up from germline, CDR1 is MNHEY and CDR2 is SMNVEV (reference sequence). V lost 0 bases, J lost 6 bases, and 6 bases lay in between. This CDR3 has 13 amino acids. In nucleotides, the CDR3 is TGTGCCAGCAGTTTATCCACTGGCAATGAGCAGTTCTTC. Its protein is CASSLSTGNEQFF.

This sequence joins TRBV9 and TRBJ1-2, with TRBD1 matching over 8 bases. CDR1 and CDR2 from the germline V gene are SGDLS and YYNGEE. The CDR3 loop spans 14 amino acids. V lost 4 bases and J lost 4; bases outside the gene matches: 6. CDR3 coding DNA: TGTGCCAGCAGCCCCCGGGACAGGCCCTATGGCTACACCTTC. Its protein is CASSPRDRPYGYTF.

The CDR3, as DNA: TGTGCCAGTAGTATAGTCCTCGGGAGCAGCACAGATACGCAGTATTTT. Amino acid sequence: CASSIVLGSSTDTQYF. The chain couples TRBV19 to TRBJ2-3; possible D gene TRBD2, 6 bases. CDR3 length: 16 amino acids. V was clipped by 1 base and J by 0 bases, with 11 bases between them. Germline values: CDR1 LNHDA, CDR2 SQIVND (reference sequence).